This T cell receptor (beta chain) was sequenced for a study of shared clonotypes between healthy human individuals. Study-wide results and limits: Larger estimated richness was generally seen in naive subsets than in memory subsets.

Several immunoSEQ plates received, in even portions, the genomic DNA of each subset. Some clones are missing from TCRdb's copy, which holds only in-frame ones; the method was immunoSEQ multiplex PCR. Among some 580,000 clones, 98% were seen once, and the ten largest hold less than 0.35%. With 4 bases removed from V and 4 bases from J, the gap between germline ends came to 11 bases. CDR1 and CDR2 from the germline V gene are SGDLS and YYNGEE. CDR3 length: 13 amino acids. This clone appeared once. Antigen unknown. The same CDR3 can be traced to other DNA sequences in this sample. Selected positively for CCR7 and CD45RO-negative, naive CD8 cells excluded terminally differentiated effector memory CD45RA+ cells.

Material for sequencing was naive CD8+ T cells sorted from blood. V gene TRBV9 combines with J gene TRBJ1-1, with D maybe TRBD1 (5 bases). The receptor was derived from a young man in good health. In nucleotides, the CDR3 is TGTGCCAGCAGCCTGGGGGGTGGCACTGAAGCTTTCTTT. Translated, it gives CASSLGGGTEAFF.